Listed below are T cell receptor beta chains from one sample, sequenced in a study of Ad26.COV2.S vaccination and SARS-CoV-2 variants. Profiling relied on immunoSEQ multiplex PCR, and the TCRdb table lists in-frame clones only, not all of them. The profile covers about 400,000 clones, with 92% appearing a single time and less than 2% taken by the ten largest. Sample: peripheral blood, taken in a trial of Ad26.COV2.S vaccine versus placebo. The receptors were sampled from a person between 18 and 60 years old who received the Ad26.COV2.S COVID-19 vaccine or a placebo. The CDR3 runs from the conserved cysteine through the conserved F or W. A D gene is named only where the DNA matches it firmly. Some rows mark clone size as missing; the rest say once, few, many or name a class of expanded clone.

J,D,V,size,DNA,CDR3
TRBJ1-6,.,TRBV11-2,.,TGTGCCAGCAGCTTAGTTGATCGGGGGTGGAATTCACCCCTCCACTTT,CASSLVDRGWNSPLHF
TRBJ2-1,.,TRBV5-5,.,TGTGCCAGCAGCTTGGTCGTTACTTCTTACAATGAGCAGTTCTTC,CASSLVVTSYNEQFF
TRBJ2-2,.,TRBV5-1,.,TGCGCCAGCAGCTTGATAACAGGAGGAGACACCGGGGAGCTGTTTTTT,CASSLITGGDTGELFF
TRBJ1-6,TRBD1,TRBV7-9,.,TGTGCCAGCAGCTACGGACAGGGCCTATATTCACCCCTCCACTTT,CASSYGQGLYSPLHF
TRBJ2-6,.,TRBV5-4,.,TGTGCCAGCAGCCCTCCTGGGGCCAACGTCCTGACTTTC,CASSPPGANVLTF
TRBJ1-5,.,TRBV28,.,TGTGCCAGCAGTTTAAGTGGTTCACGTCAGCCCCAGCATTTT,CASSLSGSRQPQHF
TRBJ1-1,TRBD1,TRBV5-4,.,TGTGCCAGCAGAAGGGGAGGCGGACAGGGGGATTACGAAGCTTTCTTT,CASRRGGGQGDYEAFF
TRBJ2-5,.,TRBV21-1,.,TGTGCCAGCAGCAATCTACTAGCGGGGAGAATTTACCAAGAGACCCAGTACTTC,CASSNLLAGRIYQETQYF
TRBJ1-1,TRBD1,TRBV19,.,TGTGCCAGTATGTGGGGACAGGGGTATACTGAAGCTTTCTTT,CASMWGQGYTEAFF
TRBJ1-6,.,TRBV19,.,TGTGCCAGTAGTATTGTGGCAGGATGGGGGAATAATTCACCCCTCCACTTT,CASSIVAGWGNNSPLHF
TRBJ2-7,.,TRBV5-1,.,TGCGCCAGCAGCTGGGGGGCCCCGGGACAGTTCTCCTACGAGCAGTACTTC,CASSWGAPGQFSYEQYF
TRBJ1-1,.,TRBV7-9,.,TGTGCCAGCAGCTTAGCAACAGGCCCGTACACTGAAGCTTTCTTT,CASSLATGPYTEAFF
TRBJ2-7,TRBD1,TRBV2,.,TGTGCCAGCCGACAGGGTCGTAACGAGCAGTACTTC,CASRQGRNEQYF
TRBJ1-2,.,TRBV5-1,.,TGCGCCAGCAGCCCCCGGGACTCTAACTATGGCTACACCTTC,CASSPRDSNYGYTF
TRBJ1-2,.,TRBV4-1,few,TGCGCCAGCAGCCAAGACCCAACTAACTATGGCTACACCTTC,CASSQDPTNYGYTF
TRBJ1-1,.,TRBV29-1,.,TGCAGCGTTGACGGGAACACTGAAGCTTTCTTT,CSVDGNTEAFF
TRBJ1-6,.,TRBV30,.,TGTGCCTGGAGCCGGGACACTAATTCACCCCTCCACTTT,CAWSRDTNSPLHF
TRBJ2-7,.,TRBV11-2,.,TGTGCCAGCAGCTTAGATTGGGCCAGCTCCTACGAGCAGTACTTC,CASSLDWASSYEQYF
TRBJ1-6,.,TRBV21-1,once,TGTGCCAGCAGCCGAAAGGGGGGGGGAGGACAGGCACCCCTCCACTTT,CASSRKGGGGQAPLHF
TRBJ2-3,TRBD2,TRBV10-1,.,TGCGCCAGCAGTGAGTCGACGGGGGGGCATGCCGATACGCAGTATTTT,CASSESTGGHADTQYF
TRBJ1-5,.,TRBV4-1,.,TGCGCCAGCAGCCAAGTGGGTGCCAATCAGCCCCAGCATTTT,CASSQVGANQPQHF
TRBJ2-3,.,TRBV7-9,once,TGTGCCAGCAGCGCGGGCCTCTGGACGCAGTATTTT,CASSAGLWTQYF
TRBJ1-1,.,TRBV5-1,.,TGCGCCAGCAGCTTGGCGGGACGACTATTGGGGACTGAAGCTTTCTTT,CASSLAGRLLGTEAFF
TRBJ2-3,.,TRBV28,.,TGTGCCAGCAGTAGCTCGGGACTCCCCTCAGATACGCAGTATTTT,CASSSSGLPSDTQYF
TRBJ1-1,.,TRBV19,.,TGTGCCAGTAGTATCACCCGGGGGGAGACGTACACTGAAGCTTTCTTT,CASSITRGETYTEAFF
TRBJ2-6,.,TRBV6-2/TRBV6-3,.,TGTGCCAGCAGCCGGGCTGGGGGGGCCAACGTCCTGACTTTC,CASSRAGGANVLTF
TRBJ1-4,TRBD1,TRBV4-3,few,TGCGCCAGCAGCCAGAGACAGGGGGCAAGTGGTGAAAAACTGTTTTTT,CASSQRQGASGEKLFF
TRBJ1-3,TRBD1,TRBV28,.,TGTGCCAGCAGTCCTCAGGGGGTCGTCTCTGGAAACACCATATATTTT,CASSPQGVVSGNTIYF
TRBJ2-7,.,TRBV9,.,TGTGCCAGCAGCGTAGACGGGAGATCCTACGAGCAGTACTTC,CASSVDGRSYEQYF
TRBJ1-1,.,TRBV19,once,TGTGCCAGTGGTAGGTTAGGGTTTGGGACAAGTACTGAAGCTTTCTTT,CASGRLGFGTSTEAFF
TRBJ1-2,.,TRBV7-9,.,TGTGCCAGCAGCATCTACACCTTC,CASSIYTF
TRBJ1-1,TRBD1,TRBV5-5,.,TGTGCCAGCAGCGGGACAGGTGGGACTGAAGCTTTCTTT,CASSGTGGTEAFF
TRBJ1-5,.,TRBV7-9,.,TGTGCCAGCAGCTTAGTGCGACTAAAAGGTGGCCCAAATCAGCCCCAGCATTTT,CASSLVRLKGGPNQPQHF
TRBJ2-7,.,TRBV6-5,.,TGTGCCAGCAGTTACTCGTTCCCCCAGGGCGAAGTTGAGCAGTACTTC,CASSYSFPQGEVEQYF
TRBJ2-5,.,TRBV4-1,.,TGCGCCAGCAGCCAAGAGGGGTACCAAGAGACCCAGTACTTC,CASSQEGYQETQYF
TRBJ2-7,TRBD2,TRBV11-2,.,TGTGCCAGCACCCTCCACCCGTTAGCGGGGGGGCTTTTGTACGAGCAGTACTTC,CASTLHPLAGGLLYEQYF
TRBJ1-2,.,TRBV5-4,.,TGTGCCAGCAGCCCAGATACAGGTCCTGGGGCTTATGGCTACACCTTC,CASSPDTGPGAYGYTF
TRBJ2-2,.,TRBV11-2,few,TGTGCCAGCAGCTTAGACGGGAACACCGGGGAGCTGTTTTTT,CASSLDGNTGELFF
TRBJ2-7,TRBD1,TRBV18,.,TGTGCCAGCTCACTGAACCGGGACAGTTTCTACGAGCAGTACTTC,CASSLNRDSFYEQYF
TRBJ2-2,.,TRBV6-2/TRBV6-3,once,TGTGCCAGCAGTTACCTGTCTTTGAACACCGGGGAGCTGTTTTTT,CASSYLSLNTGELFF
TRBJ2-3,.,TRBV27,few,TGTGCCAGCAGGACACCTGCCCCGGGCCCACAAGGGACAGATACGCAGTATTTT,CASRTPAPGPQGTDTQYF
TRBJ1-2,.,TRBV28,.,TGTGCCAGCAGTTGGGGCAGGGGAGATTCCGGCTACACCTTC,CASSWGRGDSGYTF
TRBJ2-2,.,TRBV5-6,.,TGTGCCAGCAGCCAGCCGGGAAAAACCGGGGAGCTGTTTTTT,CASSQPGKTGELFF
TRBJ1-5,.,TRBV6-2/TRBV6-3,.,TGTGCCAGCAGTTACGCCGCAGGGACGAGCAATCAGCCCCAGCATTTT,CASSYAAGTSNQPQHF
TRBJ1-1,TRBD1,TRBV6-2/TRBV6-3,.,TGTGCCAGCAGTTACGACGGCAGGGGGGTAGGGACTGAAGCTTTCTTT,CASSYDGRGVGTEAFF
TRBJ1-3,.,TRBV11-2,once,TGTGCCAGCAGCTTAGTGAGGGTATTGGGAAACACCATATATTTT,CASSLVRVLGNTIYF
TRBJ1-5,.,TRBV24-1,.,TGTGCCACCAGTGATTTATCGGTTCAGCCCCAGCATTTT,CATSDLSVQPQHF
TRBJ1-2,.,TRBV2,.,TGTGCCAGCAGTGACTCGGACAGATTCTATGGCTACACCTTC,CASSDSDRFYGYTF
TRBJ1-1,.,TRBV7-9,.,TGTGCCAGCAGCTCCCCGGGACACACCGCGAACACTGAAGCTTTCTTT,CASSSPGHTANTEAFF